The T cell receptor (beta chain) described here comes from a study of cytomegalovirus exposure and HLA in healthy donors. Study in general: Within an early data release were tens of millions of unique TCRs drawn from HLA-typed donors.

Of note for this clone: Its antigen remains unknown.

The V and J ends lost 4 bases and 5 bases, in that order; junction bases with no gene match: 5. CDR1 MNHEY and CDR2 SVGAGI come from the germline V gene. The CDR3 consists of 14 residues. The PCR used 60 Vbeta and 13 Jbeta primers. The method was immunoSEQ multiplex PCR; TCRdb's version includes in-frame clones alone and lacks a portion of them. The repertoire consists of roughly 150,000 clones, with 80% to 85% occurring once and the leading ten covering almost 2.5%. Regarding the study as a whole: Roughly even sequencing depth across donors was the assumption behind the presence/absence analyses. Specific recognition of CMV antigens was confirmed in vitro for three chains (all CMV-associated). A later analysis reportedly found fewer N-insertions in an Asian-associated ancestry cluster than the roughly 700-donor mean.

The rearrangement links TRBV6-5 to TRBJ2-1, with 7 bases matching TRBD1. The source material was PBMCs. This receptor was taken from a boy between 2 and 10 years old in good health and CMV-seronegative. Here the CDR3 reads CASSSWTGNNEQFF. CDR3 nucleotide sequence: TGTGCCAGCAGTTCCTGGACAGGAAACAATGAGCAGTTCTTC.